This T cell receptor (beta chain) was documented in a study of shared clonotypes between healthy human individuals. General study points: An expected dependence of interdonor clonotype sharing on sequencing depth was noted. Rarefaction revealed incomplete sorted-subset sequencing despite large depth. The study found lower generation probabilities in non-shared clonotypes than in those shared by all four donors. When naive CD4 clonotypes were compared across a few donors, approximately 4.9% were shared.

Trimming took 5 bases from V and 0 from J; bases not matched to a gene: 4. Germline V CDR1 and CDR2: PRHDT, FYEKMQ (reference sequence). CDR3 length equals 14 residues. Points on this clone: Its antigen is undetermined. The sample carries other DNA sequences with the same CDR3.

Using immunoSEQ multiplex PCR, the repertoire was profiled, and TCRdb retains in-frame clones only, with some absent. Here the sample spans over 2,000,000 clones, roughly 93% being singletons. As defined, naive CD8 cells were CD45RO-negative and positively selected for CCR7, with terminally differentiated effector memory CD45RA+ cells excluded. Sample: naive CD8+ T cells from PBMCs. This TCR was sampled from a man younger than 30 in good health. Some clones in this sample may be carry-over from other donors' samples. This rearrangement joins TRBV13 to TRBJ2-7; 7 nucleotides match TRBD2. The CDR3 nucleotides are TGTGCCAGCAGCCCCGGGGGGAGCTCCTACGAGCAGTACTTC. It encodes CASSPGGSSYEQYF.